The sequence of this TCR beta chain was determined in a study of shared clonotypes between healthy human individuals. As for the study in general: For every donor, three CD4 naive, three CD4 memory, two CD8 naive and one CD8 memory plates were used.

Assay used: immunoSEQ multiplex PCR; TCRdb lists only in-frame clones, some missing. The sample lists approximately 840,000 clones; roughly 96% were seen once. The germline V and J ends were trimmed by 0 bases and 2 bases, with 18 bases remaining between them. This CDR3 comprises 17 residues. CDR1 and CDR2 from the germline V gene are SGHDT and YYEEEE. Naive CD8 isolation took CD45RO-negative cells positively selected for CCR7 and excluded terminally differentiated effector memory CD45RA+ cells. This receptor was taken from a man aged 25-45 years in good health. The chain uses TRBV5-6 and TRBJ2-7, with a weak D call TRBD1 (6 bases). The specimen was naive CD8+ T cells sorted from blood. The CDR3 region has the DNA TGTGCCAGCAGCTTGGACTACGGGGCAGGGGACCCCTACGAGCAGTACTTC. It specifies CASSLDYGAGDPYEQYF. The full variable domain, in which reference TRBV5-6 and TRBJ2-7 provide the parts outside the CDR3, is DAGVTQSPTHLIKTRGQQVTLRCSPKSGHDTVSWYQQALGQGPQFIFQYYEEEERQRGNFPDRFSGHQFPNYSSELNVNALLLGDSALYLCASSLDYGAGDPYEQYFGPGTRLTVT.